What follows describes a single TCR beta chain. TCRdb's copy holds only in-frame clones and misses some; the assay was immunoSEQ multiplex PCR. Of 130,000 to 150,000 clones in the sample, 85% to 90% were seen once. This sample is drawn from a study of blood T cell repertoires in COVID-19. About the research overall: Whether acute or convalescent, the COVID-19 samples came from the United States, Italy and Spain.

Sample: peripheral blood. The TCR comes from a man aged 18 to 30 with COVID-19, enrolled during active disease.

The CDR3 DNA follows: TGTGCCAGCAGTTACGGACACCGTCGGCCCCAGCATTTT. It specifies CASSYGHRRPQHF. This rearrangement joins TRBV6-2 or TRBV6-3 to TRBJ1-5; perhaps TRBD1 as D (5 bases). From germline, CDR1 is MNHEY and CDR2 SVGEGT. The CDR3 consists of 13 residues. The V end was cut by 2 bases, the J end by 9 bases, with 11 bases between.